The 13 T cell receptor beta chains listed next were all sequenced from one sample in a study of identical twins. TCRdb analysed the 5' RACE reads with MiXCR anew, one entry per CDR3 protein. The profile shows roughly 200,000 distinct CDR3 sequences, roughly 7.5% of them singletons. This sample was also put to use in a study of yellow fever vaccine responses in identical twins.

The specimen was memory (CD45RO+) T cells sorted from blood. All receptors derive from a woman aged 18-29 years in good health.

V is TRBV6-1 and J is TRBJ2-3; 8 bases are a match to TRBD1. CDR1 and CDR2 (germline): MNHNS, SASEGT. The CDR3 is made up of 16 amino acids. With 4 bases clipped from V and 1 base from J, the junction kept 7 bases outside the gene matches. This CDR3 is CASSADRGSGTDTQYF. DNA of the CDR3: TGTGCCAGCAGTGCCGACAGGGGTAGTGGCACAGATACGCAGTATTTT.

The CDR3 protein is CASRAGGSSYNEQFF. CDR3 DNA: TGTGCCAGCAGGGCGGGGGGGAGCTCCTACAATGAGCAGTTCTTC. The gene calls are TRBV6-1 and TRBJ2-1, with 9 bases fitting TRBD2. V lost 6 bases to trimming and J lost 0 bases; unmatched junction nucleotides: 3. CDR1 is MNHNS, CDR2 SASEGT, per germline. This CDR3 is built from 15 residues.

The table lists this clonotype with a few counts. For the CDR3, the DNA is TGCGCCAGCAGCCAAGATCGGGGGGGCAGAAAGACCCAGTACTTC. This encodes CASSQDRGGRKTQYF. The chain joins TRBV4-3 to TRBJ2-5; TRBD2 aligns across 8 bases. Germline V lookup: CDR1 LGHNA, CDR2 YSLEER. This CDR3 is built from 15 residues. V gave up 0 bases and J gave up 6 bases; unmatched junction bases: 6.

The V gene is TRBV5-5, the J gene TRBJ2-6, with D perhaps assigned TRBD1 or TRBD2 (5 bases each). The length of the CDR3 is 14 residues. Trimming shortened V by 4 bases and J by 2 bases, and 7 bases separated the two germline ends. In germline, CDR1 is SGHKS, CDR2 YYEKEE (reference sequence). CDR3 residues: CASSQGAGANVLTF. Here the CDR3 DNA reads TGTGCCAGCAGCCAGGGAGCTGGGGCCAACGTCCTGACTTTC.

This chain uses TRBV9 with TRBJ2-2; D perhaps matches TRBD2 (5 bases). This CDR3 has 14 residues. Trimming removed 0 bases from V and 5 bases from J, with 8 bases in between. CDR1 and CDR2 (germline): SGDLS, YYNGEE. The CDR3 DNA sequence: TGTGCCAGCAGCGTAGGGGAGTATACCGGGGAGCTGTTTTTT. Amino acid sequence: CASSVGEYTGELFF.

The V call is TRBV15, the J call TRBJ2-5; TRBD2 is a possible D gene (7 bases). This CDR3 contains 16 residues. Trimming stripped 1 base from V and 5 bases from J, with 17 bases between. Germline CDR1 reads LNHNV; CDR2 reads YYDKDF (reference sequence). The CDR3, as DNA: TGTGCCACCAGCAGAGCGGAAGGCGGGGGCAGGGAGACCCAGTACTTC. This gives the protein CATSRAEGGGRETQYF.

This clonotype was recorded a few times. The chain employs TRBV7-2 and TRBJ2-5; 8 nucleotides align to TRBD1. This CDR3 spans 15 amino acids. The germline gives CDR1 SGHTA, CDR2 FQGNSA. With V trimmed by 5 bases and J by 2 bases, 7 bases remained unmatched. The CDR3 DNA reads as TGTGCCAGCAGCCCAGGACAGGGATCGCAAGAGACCCAGTACTTC. Translated: CASSPGQGSQETQYF.

This clonotype was observed a few times. This chain uses TRBV19 with TRBJ2-3; unclear D gene. This CDR3 has 12 residues. The ends were cut back, 3 bases at V and 8 bases at J, with 9 bases in the middle. Germline V gene sequence: CDR1 LNHDA, CDR2 SQIVND (reference sequence). The CDR3 protein is CASSMVSATQYF. Here the CDR3 DNA reads TGTGCCAGTAGTATGGTGTCGGCTACGCAGTATTTT.

Turning to this clonotype: This sequence may be a read error, since a much larger clone differs from it by one base. The chain employs TRBV7-9 and TRBJ1-4; D perhaps matches TRBD1 (6 bases). The CDR3 contains 14 residues. The germline V gene encodes CDR1 SEHNR and CDR2 FQNEAQ (reference sequence). CDR3 protein: CASSSTGGGEKLYF. CDR3 sequence (DNA): TGTGCCAGCAGCTCGACGGGGGGCGGTGAAAAACTGTATTTT.

This clonotype was counted a few times. The chain joins TRBV7-9 to TRBJ2-7; 7 bases fit TRBD1. CDR1 and CDR2 (germline): SEHNR, FQNEAQ (reference sequence). This CDR3 is 14 amino acids long. V lost 5 bases to trimming and J lost 3 bases; unmatched junction nucleotides: 7. CDR3 sequence reads: CASSMTGIVYEQYF. For the CDR3, the DNA is TGTGCCAGCAGCATGACAGGGATAGTCTACGAGCAGTACTTC.

The rearrangement uses TRBV7-2 and TRBJ2-1; the match to TRBD2 covers 8 bases. Per the germline V gene, CDR1 is SGHTA and CDR2 is FQGNSA. The CDR3 is 13 amino acids. Trimming cost V 5 bases and J 6 bases; bases outside gene matches: 3. CDR3 sequence: CASSQTSVNEQFF. In nucleotides, the CDR3 is TGTGCCAGCAGCCAGACTAGCGTCAATGAGCAGTTCTTC.

This clonotype was found a few times. The rearrangement links TRBV28 to TRBJ2-7, with D possibly being TRBD1 (6 bases). CDR1 MDHEN and CDR2 SYDVKM come from the germline V gene. The V end was cut by 6 bases, the J end by 4 bases, with 16 bases between. The CDR3 is 14 residues long. The DNA of the CDR3 is TGTGCCAGCAGCCCGACAGGCTTTTCTTACGAGCAGTACTTC. It specifies CASSPTGFSYEQYF. Based on the CDR3 plus reference TRBV28 and TRBJ2-7, the full variable domain is DVKVTQSSRYLVKRTGEKVFLECVQDMDHENMFWYRQDPGLGLRLIYFSYDVKMKEKGDIPEGYSVSREKKERFSLILESASTNQTSMYLCASSPTGFSYEQYFGPGTRLTVT.

This clonotype was observed at least ten times. This sequence joins TRBV7-2 and TRBJ2-1, with TRBD2 matching over 9 bases. Losses at the gene ends were 3 bases for V and 4 bases for J; bases not matched to a gene: 7. This CDR3 spans 16 amino acids. Germline V CDR1 and CDR2: SGHTA, FQGNSA. The chain's CDR3 is CASSFGRLAAYNEQFF. The CDR3 coding sequence is TGTGCCAGCAGCTTCGGGAGACTAGCGGCGTACAATGAGCAGTTCTTC.